A selection of T cell receptor beta chains follows, all from one sample in a study of T-cell reconstitution after alpha-beta-depleted transplantation in children. TCRdb re-analysed the PCR reads in MiXCR, keeping a single row per CDR3 protein. The table shows just under 550,000 distinct CDR3 sequences, with about 17% occurring only once. The specimen comprised PBMCs from the stem cell graft donor, sampled from the stem cell graft. The receptors come from a human donor who donated a stem cell graft to a child with acute lymphoblastic leukemia. The CDR3 runs from the conserved cysteine through the conserved F or W. A D gene is named only where the DNA matches it firmly. Size is omitted from some rows. Given values are once, few, many or a class for expanded clones.

size	J	V	D	CDR3	DNA
few	TRBJ2-5	TRBV5-1	NA	CASSLEGSVTRTQYF	TGCGCCAGCAGCTTGGAAGGTTCTGTTACAAGGACCCAGTACTTC
few	TRBJ2-1	TRBV27	TRBD1	CASSYRGARNEQFF	TGTGCCAGCAGTTACAGGGGAGCTAGGAATGAGCAGTTCTTC
NA	TRBJ2-1	TRBV5-1	NA	CASSFLVQLEGITYNEQFF	TGCGCCAGCAGCTTTCTGGTCCAGTTGGAGGGAATAACCTACAATGAGCAGTTCTTC
NA	TRBJ1-2	TRBV29-1	TRBD1	CSVQGANYGYTF	TGCAGCGTTCAGGGGGCTAACTATGGCTACACCTTC
NA	TRBJ2-3	TRBV29-1	NA	CSATLVLSDTQYF	TGCAGCGCTACCCTAGTTCTCTCAGATACGCAGTATTTT
NA	TRBJ2-3	TRBV9	TRBD2	CASSVGLARTDTQYF	TGTGCCAGCAGCGTAGGACTAGCGCGTACAGATACGCAGTATTTT
NA	TRBJ2-2	TRBV4-2	NA	CASSQDHGSINTGELFF	TGTGCCAGCAGCCAAGATCATGGGAGTATAAACACCGGGGAGCTGTTTTTT
NA	TRBJ2-2	TRBV20-1	TRBD1	CSAKPWTGNTGELFF	TGCAGTGCTAAGCCTTGGACAGGGAACACCGGGGAGCTGTTTTTT
NA	TRBJ2-2	TRBV5-6	NA	CASSLGVGELFF	TGTGCCAGCAGCCTGGGGGTCGGGGAGCTGTTTTTT
few	TRBJ2-7	TRBV29-1	NA	CSVLLSEQYF	TGCAGCGTACTGTTAAGCGAGCAGTACTTC
NA	TRBJ2-6	TRBV28	NA	CASSPLSSGANVLTF	TGTGCCAGCAGCCCGCTAAGCTCTGGGGCCAACGTCCTGACTTTC
many	TRBJ2-1	TRBV7-2	TRBD2	CASSFFSGSSYNEQFF	TGTGCCAGCAGCTTTTTTAGCGGGAGCTCCTACAATGAGCAGTTCTTC
few	TRBJ1-2	TRBV12-3/TRBV12-4	TRBD1	CASSSTLQGAYTF	TGTGCCAGCAGTTCAACATTGCAGGGGGCCTACACCTTC
NA	TRBJ2-5	TRBV5-1	TRBD1	CASSLARSGQGSGTQYF	TGCGCCAGCAGCTTGGCTCGGTCGGGACAGGGTAGTGGGACCCAGTACTTC
NA	TRBJ2-7	TRBV10-3	TRBD1	CAIRPGTGSYEQYF	TGTGCCATCAGACCCGGGACAGGGAGCTACGAGCAGTACTTC
NA	TRBJ2-7	TRBV5-1	NA	CASSGVRSGYEQYF	TGCGCCAGCAGTGGGGTCCGATCGGGCTACGAGCAGTACTTC
NA	TRBJ2-5	TRBV5-1	TRBD1	CASTEQGAETQYF	TGCGCCAGCACCGAGCAGGGGGCAGAGACCCAGTACTTC
NA	TRBJ1-1	TRBV7-9	NA	CASSTQWGTNTEAFF	TGTGCCAGCAGTACCCAGTGGGGTACGAACACTGAAGCTTTCTTT
few	TRBJ1-5	TRBV7-2	NA	CASSSKIGSNQPQHF	TGTGCCAGCAGCTCGAAAATAGGTAGCAATCAGCCCCAGCATTTT
NA	TRBJ2-5	TRBV5-1	TRBD2	CASTGGAGETQYF	TGCGCCAGCACGGGAGGGGCTGGAGAGACCCAGTACTTC
few	TRBJ1-5	TRBV12-3/TRBV12-4	TRBD1	CASSLEDRANQPQHF	TGTGCCAGCAGTCTAGAGGACAGGGCCAATCAGCCCCAGCATTTT
few	TRBJ2-7	TRBV12-3/TRBV12-4	TRBD1	CASTTRDSPTYEQYF	TGTGCCAGCACCACTCGGGACAGCCCAACCTACGAGCAGTACTTC
NA	TRBJ2-7	TRBV20-1	TRBD2	CSARHSGTSSYEQYF	TGCAGTGCTAGACATAGCGGGACCAGCTCCTACGAGCAGTACTTC
few	TRBJ2-2	TRBV6-1	NA	CASSEVGGTGELFF	TGTGCCAGCAGTGAAGTGGGAGGCACCGGGGAGCTGTTTTTT
few	TRBJ2-7	TRBV5-1	TRBD2	CASSPKWISAGLAYEQYF	TGCGCCAGCAGCCCTAAGTGGATCTCAGCGGGATTGGCCTACGAGCAGTACTTC
NA	TRBJ2-3	TRBV5-5	NA	CASSLIMVAPSTDTQYF	TGTGCCAGCAGCTTGATAATGGTGGCCCCTAGCACAGATACGCAGTATTTT